The 24 T cell receptor beta chains reported below all come from one sample, sequenced in a study of technical replicates of blood from a handful of donors. Measured with immunoSEQ multiplex PCR; TCRdb has only the in-frame clones, and not every one. Of some 85,000 clones in the sample, approximately 96% were seen once. Sample: T cells isolated from PBMCs. Every receptor here comes from a human donor in good health.

The chain recombines TRBV6-5 with TRBJ1-1; no clear D gene. CDR1 is MNHEY and CDR2 is SVGAGI in the germline V gene. There are 15 residues in the CDR3. The ends were cut back, 2 bases at V and 3 bases at J, with 13 bases in the middle. The CDR3 sequence: CASSYLDFLDTEAFF. DNA for the CDR3: TGTGCCAGCAGTTACCTGGACTTTTTGGACACTGAAGCTTTCTTT.

The CDR3, as DNA: TGTGCCAGCAGTTTCGGACAGGCGAGTGGAGGCTACACCTTC. It yields the protein CASSFGQASGGYTF. V usage is TRBV27 and J usage is TRBJ1-2, with 7 bases identical to TRBD1. The CDR3 loop spans 14 amino acids. The V gene end was trimmed by 3 bases and the J gene end by 8 bases; junction bases not matched to a gene: 9. The germline V gene encodes CDR1 MNHEY and CDR2 SMNVEV (reference sequence).

This clone has just one count. The J gene is TRBJ2-2, the V gene TRBV11-2; D is unresolved. V shed 3 bases and J shed 6 bases, with 14 bases lying between them. CDR1 is SGHAT and CDR2 is FQNNGV in the germline V gene. The CDR3 consists of 15 residues. CDR3 sequence (DNA): TGTGCCAGCAGCTTGGAGAGGTTCTTGGCCGGGGAGCTGTTTTTT. Translated, it gives CASSLERFLAGELFF.

This chain uses TRBV7-8 with TRBJ2-5; 10 nucleotides line up with TRBD1. Germline V gives CDR1 SGHVS, CDR2 FQNEAQ. Trimming removed 6 bases from V and 5 bases from J; junction bases left unmatched: 9. This CDR3 contains 15 residues. CDR3 protein: CASRSGTGVIETQYF. CDR3 sequence (DNA): TGTGCCAGCAGGTCCGGGACAGGGGTCATCGAGACCCAGTACTTC.

This chain links TRBV11-2 with TRBJ1-1; 7 bases are shared with TRBD1. The CDR3 sequence is 16 residues long. Germline V gene lookup returns CDR1 SGHAT and CDR2 FQNNGV. Trimming cost V 4 bases and J 0 bases; bases outside gene matches: 8. The DNA for the CDR3 is TGTGCCAGCAGCTCGGCAGGGGGTTTCATGAACACTGAAGCTTTCTTT. Its protein is CASSSAGGFMNTEAFF.

The rearrangement links TRBV27 to TRBJ2-7; D unclear. The V end was cut by 5 bases, the J end by 6 bases, with 11 bases between. This CDR3 is built from 12 residues. Germline CDR1 is MNHEY and CDR2 is SMNVEV (reference sequence). The CDR3 nucleotides read TGTGCCAGCAGTCAAGGTGCTAGCGAGCAGTACTTC. Protein sequence: CASSQGASEQYF.

This chain joins TRBV11-3 and TRBJ2-7; D may be TRBD1 (7 bases). This CDR3 has 15 residues. Germline values: CDR1 SGHNT, CDR2 YENEEA. Trimming took off 4 bases at V and 6 bases at J, with 19 bases between the two ends. CDR3 residues: CASSSDTGEAGEQYF. CDR3 nucleotides: TGTGCCAGCAGCTCTGATACAGGGGAGGCGGGCGAGCAGTACTTC.

The chain is built from TRBV19 and TRBJ1-5; TRBD1 might be the D (5 bases). From germline, CDR1 is LNHDA and CDR2 SQIVND (reference sequence). Trimming stripped 2 bases from V and 7 bases from J, with 12 bases between. The CDR3 runs 14 residues. This chain's CDR3 is CASSIPGGIQPQHF. CDR3 DNA sequence: TGTGCCAGTAGTATACCCGGGGGGATCCAGCCCCAGCATTTT.

The chain has TRBV4-2 and TRBJ2-1, with 8 bases lining up with TRBD2. The germline V gene encodes CDR1 LGHNA and CDR2 YNFKEQ. V was clipped by 0 bases and J by 3 bases; unmatched bases: 4. The CDR3 contains 16 residues. The CDR3 here is CASSQDTGGVYNEQFF. The CDR3 DNA sequence: TGTGCCAGCAGCCAAGATACCGGGGGGGTCTACAATGAGCAGTTCTTC.

The CDR3 DNA reads TGTGCCAGCAGTGGACAGGGGCCCTACACTGAAGCTTTCTTT. Protein sequence: CASSGQGPYTEAFF. The chain links TRBV28 to TRBJ1-1; 9 bases align to TRBD1. Germline V gives CDR1 MDHEN, CDR2 SYDVKM. Unmatched junction bases numbered 4, after V lost 5 bases and J lost 3 bases. The CDR3 is 14 amino acids. The variable domain in full, with the rest retrieved from reference TRBV28 and TRBJ1-1, is DVKVTQSSRYLVKRTGEKVFLECVQDMDHENMFWYRQDPGLGLRLIYFSYDVKMKEKGDIPEGYSVSREKKERFSLILESASTNQTSMYLCASSGQGPYTEAFFGQGTRLTVV.

The V call is TRBV29-1, the J call TRBJ2-5; D is possibly TRBD2 (5 bases). This CDR3 contains 12 residues. V lost 5 bases and J lost 4, with 11 bases in between. The germline CDR1 and CDR2 sequences are SQVTM and ANQGSEA. DNA for the CDR3: TGCAGCGTTTTCCTAGGGAGAGAGACCCAGTACTTC. Translated, it gives CSVFLGRETQYF.

The chain is built from TRBV28 and TRBJ1-2; D is ambiguous. CDR1 and CDR2 from the germline V gene are MDHEN and SYDVKM. V was trimmed by 4 bases and J by 4 bases, leaving 4 bases between them. This CDR3 contains 11 residues. The CDR3 region is CASSSSYGYTF. The CDR3 bases are TGTGCCAGCAGTTCCAGCTATGGCTACACCTTC.

The chain employs TRBV6-1 and TRBJ2-7; D is perhaps TRBD2 (5 bases). The V gene lost 6 bases and the J gene lost 5 bases, with 11 bases spanning the gap. This CDR3 region has 12 residues. Per the germline V gene, CDR1 is MNHNS and CDR2 is SASEGT. The CDR3 nucleotides are TGTGCCAGCAGCCTCGGGAAAGACGAGCAGTACTTC. Protein: CASSLGKDEQYF.

This rearrangement joins TRBV5-1 to TRBJ1-5, with D uncertain. This CDR3 is built from 15 residues. The germline gives CDR1 SGHRS, CDR2 YFSETQ. V lost 0 bases and J lost 5, with 12 bases in between. CDR3 in DNA: TGCGCCAGCAGCTTGGAAGGAGCCAGCTATCAGCCCCAGCATTTT. Its protein is CASSLEGASYQPQHF.

This clone was seen only once. The CDR3 nucleotides are TGCGCCAGTCTACTTGGAAGCCAAGCGGGAACATACGAGCAGTTCTTC. It specifies CASLLGSQAGTYEQFF. The chain links TRBV10-2 to TRBJ2-1; TRBD2 matches 7 bases. Looked up from germline, CDR1 is WSHSY and CDR2 is SAAADI. The ends lost 9 bases at V and 10 bases at J; junction bases unmatched: 21. The CDR3 runs 16 residues.

The gene calls are TRBV30 and TRBJ2-7, with TRBD1 matching 8 bases. CDR3 size: 14 residues. The V gene's germline CDR1 is GTSNPN and CDR2 SVGIG (reference sequence). Trimming took 1 base from V and 5 from J; bases not matched to a gene: 7. CDR3 sequence: CAWSGGQGPHEQYF. CDR3 in DNA: TGTGCCTGGAGTGGCGGACAGGGCCCCCACGAGCAGTACTTC. The complete variable domain, with remaining parts taken from reference TRBV30 and TRBJ2-7, reads SQTIHQWPATLVQPVGSPLSLECTVEGTSNPNLYWYRQAAGRGLQLLFYSVGIGQISSEVPQNLSASRPQDRQFILSSKKLLLSDSGFYLCAWSGGQGPHEQYFGPGTRLTVT.

The rearrangement uses TRBV2 and TRBJ1-2; no reliable D call. CDR1 is SNHLY, CDR2 FYNNEI, per germline. The CDR3 totals 12 residues. Trimming cost V 3 bases and J 6 bases, with 8 bases left between them. The CDR3 spells CASSDKRDGYTF. As DNA, the CDR3 is TGTGCCAGCAGTGATAAGAGAGATGGCTACACCTTC.

The V gene is TRBV7-6, the J gene TRBJ2-3, with D possibly matching TRBD2 (5 bases). Germline V CDR1 and CDR2: SGHVS, FNYEAQ. This CDR3 is 14 amino acids long. The V and J ends lost 5 bases and 0 bases respectively, with 9 bases between them. CDR3: CASSLSASTDTQYF. In DNA form, the CDR3 reads TGTGCCAGCAGCCTTAGCGCGAGCACAGATACGCAGTATTTT.

The V call is TRBV21-1, the J call TRBJ1-1; TRBD1 reflects the table's D call only, with no check against the DNA. TRBV21-1 is classified as a pseudogene. There are 10 residues in the CDR3. This CDR3 reads CASSNSEAFF. CDR3 in DNA: TGTGCCAGCAGCAACAGTGAAGCTTTCTTT.

This clone came up once. The gene calls are TRBV10-3 and TRBJ1-2; 10 nucleotides match TRBD1. V trimming: 9 bases; J trimming: 8 bases; junction bases outside the gene matches: 12. The germline V gene encodes CDR1 ENHRY and CDR2 SYGVKD. The CDR3 runs 14 residues. Written as DNA, the CDR3 is TGTGCCATAAGACTGACAGGGGGCCTGAAGGGCTACACCTTC. Protein product: CAIRLTGGLKGYTF.

In this sample, this clone turned up once. The V call is TRBV7-2, the J call TRBJ1-5, with D perhaps matching TRBD1 (5 bases). The CDR3 is 14 residues long. The germline V gene has CDR1 SGHTA and CDR2 FQGNSA. Trimming took 2 bases from V and 0 from J, leaving 5 bases between them. The CDR3 region is CASSLRGSNQPQHF. Here the CDR3 DNA reads TGTGCCAGCAGCTTAAGGGGTAGCAATCAGCCCCAGCATTTT.

The chain couples TRBV19 to TRBJ2-1; 11 bases align to TRBD2. V lost 1 base to trimming and J lost 8 bases; unmatched junction nucleotides: 4. The CDR3 sequence is 15 residues long. Germline CDR1 LNHDA, CDR2 SQIVND (reference sequence). CDR3 protein: CASSIGLAGRYEQFF. CDR3 DNA sequence: TGTGCCAGTAGTATAGGACTAGCGGGAAGGTATGAGCAGTTCTTC.

V usage is TRBV5-5 and J usage is TRBJ1-5, with unresolved D. This CDR3 has 13 amino acids. V was cut by 1 base and J by 4 bases, with 6 bases left in between. Germline assignment: CDR1 SGHKS and CDR2 YYEKEE (reference sequence). CDR3 DNA: TGTGCCAGCAGCTTGTACGGTAATCAGCCCCAGCATTTT. Protein product: CASSLYGNQPQHF.

As concerns this clone: This same CDR3 is encoded by further DNA sequences in the sample. The rearrangement uses TRBV5-4 and TRBJ2-7; 7 bases match TRBD2. V shed 0 bases and J 3 bases; nucleotides not matched to a gene: 3. There are 14 residues in the CDR3. CDR1 and CDR2 (germline): SGHNT, YYREEE (reference sequence). Written as DNA, the CDR3 is TGTGCCAGCAGCTTGGGCGGGAGTTTCTACGAGCAGTACTTC. Its protein is CASSLGGSFYEQYF.